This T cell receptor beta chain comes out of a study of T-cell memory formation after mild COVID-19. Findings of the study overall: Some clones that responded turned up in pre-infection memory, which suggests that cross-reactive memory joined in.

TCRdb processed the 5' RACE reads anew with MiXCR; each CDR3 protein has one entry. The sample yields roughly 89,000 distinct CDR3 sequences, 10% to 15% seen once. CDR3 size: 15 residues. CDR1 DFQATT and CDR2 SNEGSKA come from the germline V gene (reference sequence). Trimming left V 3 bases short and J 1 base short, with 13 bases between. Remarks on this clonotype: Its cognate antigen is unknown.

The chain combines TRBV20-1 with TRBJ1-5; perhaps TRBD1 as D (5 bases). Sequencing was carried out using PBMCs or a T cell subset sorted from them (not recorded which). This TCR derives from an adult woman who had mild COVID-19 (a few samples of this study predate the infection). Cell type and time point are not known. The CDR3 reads CSASTGTVSNQPQHF. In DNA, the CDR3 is TGCAGTGCTAGCACCGGGACGGTGAGCAATCAGCCCCAGCATTTT.